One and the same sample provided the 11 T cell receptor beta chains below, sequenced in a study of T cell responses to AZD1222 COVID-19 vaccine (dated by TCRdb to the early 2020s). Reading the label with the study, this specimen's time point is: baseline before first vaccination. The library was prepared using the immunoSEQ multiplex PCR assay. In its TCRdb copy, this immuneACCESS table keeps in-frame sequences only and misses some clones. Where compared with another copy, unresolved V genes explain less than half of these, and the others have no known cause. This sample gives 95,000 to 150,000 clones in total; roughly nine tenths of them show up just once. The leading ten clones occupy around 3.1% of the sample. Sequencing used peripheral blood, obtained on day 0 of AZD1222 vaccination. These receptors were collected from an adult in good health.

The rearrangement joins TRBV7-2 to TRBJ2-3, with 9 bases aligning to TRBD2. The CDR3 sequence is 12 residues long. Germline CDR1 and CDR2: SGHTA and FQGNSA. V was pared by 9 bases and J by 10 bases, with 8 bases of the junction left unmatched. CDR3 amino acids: CASEDSGGSQYF. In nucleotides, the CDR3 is TGTGCCAGTGAGGATAGCGGGGGTTCGCAGTATTTT.

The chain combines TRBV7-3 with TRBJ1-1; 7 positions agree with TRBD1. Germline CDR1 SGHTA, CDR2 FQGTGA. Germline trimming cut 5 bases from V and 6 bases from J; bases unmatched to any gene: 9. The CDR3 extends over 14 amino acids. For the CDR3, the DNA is TGTGCCAGCAGCCCGACAGGGAGTAATCCTGAAGCTTTCTTT. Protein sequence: CASSPTGSNPEAFF.

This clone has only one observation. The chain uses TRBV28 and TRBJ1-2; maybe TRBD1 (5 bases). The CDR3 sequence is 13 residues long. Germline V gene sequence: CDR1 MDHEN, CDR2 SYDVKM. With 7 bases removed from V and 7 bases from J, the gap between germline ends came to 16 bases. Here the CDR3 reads CASTTGLGLGYTF. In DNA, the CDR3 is TGTGCCAGCACGACGGGATTGGGGCTTGGCTACACCTTC.

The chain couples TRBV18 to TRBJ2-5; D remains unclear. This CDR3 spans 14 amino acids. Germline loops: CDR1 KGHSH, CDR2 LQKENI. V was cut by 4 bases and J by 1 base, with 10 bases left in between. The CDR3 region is CASSRATLQETQYF. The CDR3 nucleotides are TGTGCCAGCTCACGCGCAACCCTCCAAGAGACCCAGTACTTC.

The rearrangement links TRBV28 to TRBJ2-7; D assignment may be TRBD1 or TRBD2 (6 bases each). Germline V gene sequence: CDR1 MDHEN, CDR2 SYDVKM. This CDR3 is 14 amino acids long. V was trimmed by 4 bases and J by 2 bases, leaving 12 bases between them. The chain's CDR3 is CASSSGGKAYEQYF. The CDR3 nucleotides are TGTGCCAGCAGTTCCGGGGGCAAGGCCTACGAGCAGTACTTC.

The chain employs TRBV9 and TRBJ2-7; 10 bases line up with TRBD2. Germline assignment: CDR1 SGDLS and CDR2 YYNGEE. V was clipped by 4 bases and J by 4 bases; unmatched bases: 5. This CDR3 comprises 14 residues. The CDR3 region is CASSSRTSGYEQYF. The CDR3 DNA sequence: TGTGCCAGCAGCTCTCGGACTAGCGGTTACGAGCAGTACTTC.

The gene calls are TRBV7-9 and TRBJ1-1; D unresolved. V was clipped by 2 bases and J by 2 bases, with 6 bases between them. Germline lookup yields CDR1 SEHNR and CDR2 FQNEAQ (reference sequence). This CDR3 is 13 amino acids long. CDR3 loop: CASSLLINTEAFF. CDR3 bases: TGTGCCAGCAGCTTACTTATCAACACTGAAGCTTTCTTT.

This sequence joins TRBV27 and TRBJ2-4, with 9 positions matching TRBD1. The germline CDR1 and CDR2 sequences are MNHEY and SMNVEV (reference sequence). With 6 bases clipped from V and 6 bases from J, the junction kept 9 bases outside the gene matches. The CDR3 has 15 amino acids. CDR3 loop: CASRDSRQGVNIQYF. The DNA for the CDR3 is TGTGCCAGCAGGGATAGTAGACAGGGGGTAAACATTCAGTACTTC.

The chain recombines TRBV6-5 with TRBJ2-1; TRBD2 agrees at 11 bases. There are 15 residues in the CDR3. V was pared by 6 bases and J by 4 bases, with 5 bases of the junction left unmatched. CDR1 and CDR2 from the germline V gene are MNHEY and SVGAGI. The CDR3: CASSSTSGVYNEQFF. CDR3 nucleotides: TGTGCCAGCAGCTCGACTAGCGGGGTGTACAATGAGCAGTTCTTC.

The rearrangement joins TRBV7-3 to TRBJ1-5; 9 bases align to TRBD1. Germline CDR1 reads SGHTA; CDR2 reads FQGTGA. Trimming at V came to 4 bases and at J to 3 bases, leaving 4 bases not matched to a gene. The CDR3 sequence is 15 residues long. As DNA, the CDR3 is TGTGCCAGCAGCTCAACAGGGGGCCCCAATCAGCCCCAGCATTTT. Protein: CASSSTGGPNQPQHF.

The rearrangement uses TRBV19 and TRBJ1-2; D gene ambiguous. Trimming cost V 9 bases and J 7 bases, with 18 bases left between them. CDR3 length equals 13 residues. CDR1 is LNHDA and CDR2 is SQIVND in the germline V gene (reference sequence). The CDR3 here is CASTLGLSSGYTF. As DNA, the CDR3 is TGTGCCAGCACATTGGGCCTTTCTAGTGGCTACACCTTC.